One and the same sample provided the 18 T cell receptor beta chains below, sequenced in a study of T cell responses to AZD1222 COVID-19 vaccine. Libraries were prepared by immunoSEQ multiplex PCR; TCRdb keeps only in-frame clonotypes and omits some of them. The data hold about 120,000 clones, with approximately 86% observed a single time. Source: peripheral blood, taken 28 days after the second AZD1222 dose. The origin of the receptors is an adult who received the AZD1222 COVID-19 vaccine.

This chain connects TRBV5-5 to TRBJ1-1; D gene unclear. Trimming left V 0 bases short and J 1 base short, with 16 bases between. The CDR3 loop spans 17 amino acids. Per the germline V gene, CDR1 is SGHKS and CDR2 is YYEKEE (reference sequence). CDR3 sequence: CASSLAEYGRTNTEAFF. CDR3 DNA sequence: TGTGCCAGCAGCTTGGCCGAGTATGGACGGACGAACACTGAAGCTTTCTTT.

This chain links TRBV9 with TRBJ1-4; 9 bases are a match to TRBD1. Germline values: CDR1 SGDLS, CDR2 YYNGEE. J lost 5 bases, V lost 2 bases, and 4 bases had no gene match. This CDR3 has 15 amino acids. The CDR3 nucleotides read TGTGCCAGCAGCGTCCCCGGGACAGGGAATGAAAAACTGTTTTTT. Encoded protein: CASSVPGTGNEKLFF.

The rearrangement joins TRBV7-2 to TRBJ1-5; D possibly corresponds to TRBD1 (5 bases). Trimming stripped 0 bases from V and 0 bases from J, with 9 bases between. The CDR3 consists of 16 residues. Looked up from germline, CDR1 is SGHTA and CDR2 is FQGNSA. CDR3 loop: CASSLAAGYSNQPQHF. The DNA for the CDR3 is TGTGCCAGCAGCTTAGCGGCAGGGTATAGCAATCAGCCCCAGCATTTT.

V usage is TRBV6-5 and J usage is TRBJ2-7, with 7 positions matching TRBD1. Trimming took 6 bases from V and 3 from J; bases not matched to a gene: 5. This CDR3 has 13 amino acids. Germline CDR1 is MNHEY and CDR2 is SVGAGI. The CDR3 here is CASRQGQYYEQYF. DNA for the CDR3: TGTGCCAGCAGGCAGGGACAGTACTACGAGCAGTACTTC.

This rearrangement joins TRBV6-1 to TRBJ1-6, with TRBD1 matching 9 bases. The germline gives CDR1 MNHNS, CDR2 SASEGT. The CDR3 totals 16 residues. The ends lost 4 bases at V and 9 bases at J; junction bases unmatched: 10. The CDR3 loop is CASSGPGQGIFSPLHF. In DNA form, the CDR3 reads TGTGCCAGCAGTGGTCCGGGACAGGGTATTTTTTCACCCCTCCACTTT.

This chain joins TRBV9 and TRBJ2-2; D is unresolved. CDR3 length equals 15 residues. Trimming took off 0 bases at V and 6 bases at J, with 12 bases between the two ends. Germline V gene data show CDR1 as SGDLS and CDR2 as YYNGEE. CDR3 loop: CASSVEGRRSGELFF. CDR3 in DNA: TGTGCCAGCAGCGTAGAGGGAAGACGGTCCGGGGAGCTGTTTTTT.

This chain joins TRBV5-4 and TRBJ2-3; D not resolved. The CDR3 runs 12 residues. Trimming pared 4 bases from V and 0 bases from J, leaving 3 bases between. CDR1 SGHNT and CDR2 YYREEE come from the germline V gene (reference sequence). The DNA of the CDR3 is TGTGCCAGCAGCATCAGCACAGATACGCAGTATTTT. Protein product: CASSISTDTQYF.

This clone was seen only once. V usage is TRBV15 and J usage is TRBJ2-3; TRBD1 matches 8 bases. Losses at the gene ends were 2 bases for V and 6 bases for J; bases not matched to a gene: 7. CDR3 length equals 15 residues. Germline CDR1 reads LNHNV; CDR2 reads YYDKDF (reference sequence). This CDR3 is CATSRPGQGTDTQYF. DNA for the CDR3: TGTGCCACCAGCAGACCCGGACAGGGAACGGATACGCAGTATTTT.

The chain carries TRBV15 and TRBJ1-4, with D hard to call. CDR1 is LNHNV, CDR2 YYDKDF, per germline (reference sequence). The germline V and J ends were trimmed by 2 bases and 7 bases, with 11 bases remaining between them. The CDR3 length is 14 residues. The CDR3 DNA reads as TGTGCCACCAGCAGATTAGGGATAAGTGAAAAACTGTTTTTT. The encoded protein is CATSRLGISEKLFF.

The V call is TRBV9, the J call TRBJ2-1; D remains unclear. V was trimmed by 0 bases and J by 6 bases, leaving 10 bases between them. CDR3 length: 14 amino acids. Germline V CDR1 and CDR2: SGDLS, YYNGEE. The CDR3 sequence is CASSVGLLSNEQFF. The CDR3 region has the DNA TGTGCCAGCAGCGTAGGCTTACTATCCAATGAGCAGTTCTTC.

V is TRBV5-4 and J is TRBJ2-5; 8 nucleotides agree with TRBD1. V lost 0 bases to trimming and J lost 5 bases; unmatched junction nucleotides: 6. The CDR3 consists of 15 residues. CDR1 is SGHNT, CDR2 YYREEE, per germline (reference sequence). CDR3 sequence reads: CASSLGQGARETQYF. The CDR3 DNA is TGTGCCAGCAGCTTGGGTCAGGGGGCGCGGGAGACCCAGTACTTC.

The rearrangement uses TRBV11-2 and TRBJ2-7; TRBD2 agrees at 12 bases. J lost 5 bases, V lost 10 bases, and 9 bases had no gene match. The germline gives CDR1 SGHAT, CDR2 FQNNGV. CDR3 length: 14 residues. The DNA of the CDR3 is TGTGCCACCAATCGACTAGCGGGGGCCCACGAGCAGTACTTC. Its protein is CATNRLAGAHEQYF.

The chain recombines TRBV28 with TRBJ1-1, with D unclear. Germline lookup yields CDR1 MDHEN and CDR2 SYDVKM. Trimming stripped 1 base from V and 1 base from J, with 7 bases between. The CDR3 length is 14 residues. The CDR3 is CASSLFRWNTEAFF. The CDR3 region has the DNA TGTGCCAGCAGTTTATTCAGGTGGAACACTGAAGCTTTCTTT.

The rearrangement joins TRBV19 to TRBJ2-7, with D unresolved. This CDR3 region has 13 residues. V was cut by 4 bases and J by 0 bases, with 7 bases left in between. CDR1 LNHDA and CDR2 SQIVND come from the germline V gene (reference sequence). The CDR3 DNA is TGTGCCAGTAGTACCCTGACCTCCTACGAGCAGTACTTC. Translating it yields CASSTLTSYEQYF.

CDR3 region: CASSYSNGYTF. The CDR3 DNA sequence: TGTGCCAGCAGTTACAGCAACGGCTACACCTTC. This rearrangement joins TRBV6-2 or TRBV6-3 to TRBJ1-2; no firm D call. This CDR3 has 11 amino acids. Trimming took 2 bases from V and 8 from J, leaving 6 bases between them. CDR1 and CDR2 (germline): MNHEY, SVGEGT.

This clone was seen more than once but under ten times. J is TRBJ2-7 and V is TRBV11-2; D is ambiguous. The V and J ends lost 2 bases and 1 base respectively, with 6 bases between them. The CDR3 contains 13 residues. Germline V CDR1 and CDR2: SGHAT, FQNNGV. The CDR3 DNA reads TGTGCCAGCAGCTTAACCCTGTCCTACGAGCAGTACTTC. It translates to CASSLTLSYEQYF.

The chain employs TRBV5-1 and TRBJ1-1; D unresolved. Germline V gene data show CDR1 as SGHRS and CDR2 as YFSETQ. The CDR3 is 14 residues long. The germline V and J ends were trimmed by 0 bases and 3 bases, with 9 bases remaining between them. CDR3 residues: CASSLGSGYTEAFF. In nucleotides, the CDR3 is TGCGCCAGCAGCTTGGGGTCGGGGTACACTGAAGCTTTCTTT.

The chain employs TRBV28 and TRBJ1-1, with D tentatively TRBD1 (6 bases). There are 15 residues in the CDR3. Germline V gene data show CDR1 as MDHEN and CDR2 as SYDVKM. Between the trimmed V and J ends, which lost 3 bases and 5 bases, there was a span of 16 bases. CDR3 nucleotide sequence: TGTGCCAGCAGTTTTACAGGGCTTGTAAGGACTGAAGCTTTCTTT. Translating gives CASSFTGLVRTEAFF. Combining the CDR3 with reference TRBV28 and TRBJ1-1 gives the whole variable domain DVKVTQSSRYLVKRTGEKVFLECVQDMDHENMFWYRQDPGLGLRLIYFSYDVKMKEKGDIPEGYSVSREKKERFSLILESASTNQTSMYLCASSFTGLVRTEAFFGQGTRLTVV.